The rows below give T cell receptor beta chains drawn from one sample of a study of shared clonotypes between healthy human individuals. TCRdb's table, derived via immunoSEQ multiplex PCR, lists solely in-frame clones and lacks some. The sample lists more than 450,000 clones; around 74% were seen once. Sequencing input: PBMCs. The receptors come from a woman in her thirties or forties in good health. Some clones in this sample may be carry-over from other donors' samples. Both conserved end residues are part of each CDR3. D genes are given only for firm matches. Size is omitted from some rows. Given values are once, few, many or a class for expanded clones.

D gene: .; CDR3 length: 11; J gene: TRBJ2-1; clone size: few; V gene: TRBV20-1; CDR3 DNA: TGCAGTGCCAAACTTCGGGGTGAGCAGTTCTTC; CDR3 protein: CSAKLRGEQFF
D gene: .; CDR3 length: 14; J gene: TRBJ1-4; clone size: .; V gene: TRBV19; CDR3 DNA: TGTGCCAGTAGTATAGGAGGGTCGGATGAAAAACTGTTTTTT; CDR3 protein: CASSIGGSDEKLFF
D gene: .; CDR3 length: 13; J gene: TRBJ2-7; clone size: .; V gene: TRBV19; CDR3 DNA: TGTGCCAGTAGTGCCGGACAGTCCTACGAGCAGTACTTC; CDR3 protein: CASSAGQSYEQYF
D gene: .; CDR3 length: 14; J gene: TRBJ2-3; clone size: few; V gene: TRBV5-1; CDR3 DNA: TGCGCCAGCAGCTTTTCTAGCGGCACAGATACGCAGTATTTT; CDR3 protein: CASSFSSGTDTQYF
D gene: .; CDR3 length: 16; J gene: TRBJ1-3; clone size: .; V gene: TRBV7-9; CDR3 DNA: TGTGCCAGCAGGAAGAGCCCTGACAGCTCTGGAAACACCATATATTTT; CDR3 protein: CASRKSPDSSGNTIYF
D gene: .; CDR3 length: 14; J gene: TRBJ1-5; clone size: few; V gene: TRBV9; CDR3 DNA: TGTGCCAGCAGCGTAGGACAGCTCTACCAGCCCCAGCATTTT; CDR3 protein: CASSVGQLYQPQHF
D gene: TRBD2; CDR3 length: 15; J gene: TRBJ2-7; clone size: once; V gene: TRBV10-2; CDR3 DNA: TGCGCCAGCAAAGCTGACGCGGGGGGTTCCTACGAGCAGTACTTC; CDR3 protein: CASKADAGGSYEQYF
D gene: TRBD1; CDR3 length: 16; J gene: TRBJ1-2; clone size: .; V gene: TRBV19; CDR3 DNA: TGTGCCAGTAGTATACGGACAGGTGAATCTAACTATGGCTACACCTTC; CDR3 protein: CASSIRTGESNYGYTF
D gene: TRBD2; CDR3 length: 17; J gene: TRBJ2-3; clone size: .; V gene: TRBV5-4; CDR3 DNA: TGTGCCAGCAGCCCCCGGACTAGCGGGGCTAGCACAGATACGCAGTATTTT; CDR3 protein: CASSPRTSGASTDTQYF
D gene: .; CDR3 length: 15; J gene: TRBJ2-2; clone size: .; V gene: TRBV5-1; CDR3 DNA: TGCGCCAGCAGCATGGATCCAGGAGGCACCGGGGAGCTGTTTTTT; CDR3 protein: CASSMDPGGTGELFF
D gene: .; CDR3 length: 10; J gene: TRBJ2-1; clone size: .; V gene: TRBV29-1; CDR3 DNA: TGCAGCGTTCTTCGGTATGAGCAGTTCTTC; CDR3 protein: CSVLRYEQFF
D gene: TRBD1; CDR3 length: 16; J gene: TRBJ2-7; clone size: .; V gene: TRBV11-3; CDR3 DNA: TGTGCCAGCAGCTTAGACGCCGGACAGGGGATTTACGAGCAGTACTTC; CDR3 protein: CASSLDAGQGIYEQYF
D gene: .; CDR3 length: 13; J gene: TRBJ2-3; clone size: .; V gene: TRBV28; CDR3 DNA: TGTGCCAGCAGTATCCGGGCCCAGGATACGCAGTATTTT; CDR3 protein: CASSIRAQDTQYF
D gene: .; CDR3 length: 16; J gene: TRBJ2-5; clone size: .; V gene: TRBV7-6; CDR3 DNA: TGTGCCAGCAGCTTAACCACCTCGGGGGGCAGAGAGACCCAGTACTTC; CDR3 protein: CASSLTTSGGRETQYF
D gene: .; CDR3 length: 15; J gene: TRBJ1-1; clone size: few; V gene: TRBV2; CDR3 DNA: TGTGCCAGCAGTGAGGCACCGAGATCACTCACTGAAGCTTTCTTT; CDR3 protein: CASSEAPRSLTEAFF
D gene: .; CDR3 length: 17; J gene: TRBJ2-7; clone size: .; V gene: TRBV12-5; CDR3 DNA: TGTGCTAGTGGTTTGGTAGAACTCAATTCCCACAACTACGAGCAGTACTTC; CDR3 protein: CASGLVELNSHNYEQYF
D gene: .; CDR3 length: 15; J gene: TRBJ2-7; clone size: .; V gene: TRBV7-2; CDR3 DNA: TGTGCCAGCAGCTTAGATCCCCAGCGCTCCTACGAGCAGTACTTC; CDR3 protein: CASSLDPQRSYEQYF
D gene: .; CDR3 length: 14; J gene: TRBJ1-1; clone size: .; V gene: TRBV6-5; CDR3 DNA: TGTGCCAGCAGTTCCCGGTTTTCGGACACTGAAGCTTTCTTT; CDR3 protein: CASSSRFSDTEAFF
D gene: .; CDR3 length: 12; J gene: TRBJ1-2; clone size: .; V gene: TRBV2; CDR3 DNA: TGTGCCAGCAGTGAAGCGGCTTTGGGCTACACCTTC; CDR3 protein: CASSEAALGYTF
D gene: .; CDR3 length: 15; J gene: TRBJ2-6; clone size: .; V gene: TRBV5-4; CDR3 DNA: TGTGCCAGCAGCCCTGGTATGAGAGGGGCCAACGTCCTGACTTTC; CDR3 protein: CASSPGMRGANVLTF
D gene: TRBD2; CDR3 length: 15; J gene: TRBJ2-1; clone size: .; V gene: TRBV2; CDR3 DNA: TGTGCCAGCAGGGCAACTAGCGGGAGCGGCAATGAGCAGTTCTTC; CDR3 protein: CASRATSGSGNEQFF
D gene: .; CDR3 length: 12; J gene: TRBJ1-3; clone size: .; V gene: TRBV2; CDR3 DNA: TGTGCCAGGAGGAAAACTGGAAACACCATATATTTT; CDR3 protein: CARRKTGNTIYF
D gene: .; CDR3 length: 12; J gene: TRBJ1-3; clone size: .; V gene: TRBV28; CDR3 DNA: TGTGCCAGCAGTTTATTTGGAAACACCATATATTTT; CDR3 protein: CASSLFGNTIYF
D gene: TRBD2; CDR3 length: 17; J gene: TRBJ2-5; clone size: .; V gene: TRBV18; CDR3 DNA: TGTGCCAGCTCACCACCGACGGGGACTAGCGGGGAAGAGACCCAGTACTTC; CDR3 protein: CASSPPTGTSGEETQYF
D gene: .; CDR3 length: 15; J gene: TRBJ2-2; clone size: .; V gene: TRBV30; CDR3 DNA: TGTGCCTGGAGCCCCTTAGATTTGATCACCGGGGAGCTGTTTTTT; CDR3 protein: CAWSPLDLITGELFF
D gene: .; CDR3 length: 13; J gene: TRBJ2-5; clone size: .; V gene: TRBV7-9; CDR3 DNA: TGTGCCAGCAGCTCTGGGTCGAAAGAGACCCAGTACTTC; CDR3 protein: CASSSGSKETQYF
D gene: .; CDR3 length: 15; J gene: TRBJ1-3; clone size: .; V gene: TRBV10-3; CDR3 DNA: TGTGCCATCAGTGATGGTGTAGACTCTGGAAACACCATATATTTT; CDR3 protein: CAISDGVDSGNTIYF
D gene: .; CDR3 length: 13; J gene: TRBJ2-3; clone size: few; V gene: TRBV27; CDR3 DNA: TGTGCCAGCAGTTCCGCCCGCACAGATACGCAGTATTTT; CDR3 protein: CASSSARTDTQYF
D gene: TRBD2; CDR3 length: 16; J gene: TRBJ2-3; clone size: .; V gene: TRBV5-1; CDR3 DNA: TGCGCCAGCAGCCTGGGACTAGCGGGATTAACAGATACGCAGTATTTT; CDR3 protein: CASSLGLAGLTDTQYF
D gene: TRBD1; CDR3 length: 15; J gene: TRBJ1-2; clone size: few; V gene: TRBV4-3; CDR3 DNA: TGCGCCAGCAGCCAGGGGACAGGGGCCAACTATGGCTACACCTTC; CDR3 protein: CASSQGTGANYGYTF
D gene: .; CDR3 length: 13; J gene: TRBJ1-1; clone size: few; V gene: TRBV19; CDR3 DNA: TGTGCCAGTAGTATCACGGGGGACACTGAAGCTTTCTTT; CDR3 protein: CASSITGDTEAFF
D gene: .; CDR3 length: 16; J gene: TRBJ2-6; clone size: once; V gene: TRBV10-3; CDR3 DNA: TGTGCCATCAGTGCCAGTACAAGCTCTGGGGCCAACGTCCTGACTTTC; CDR3 protein: CAISASTSSGANVLTF
D gene: TRBD2; CDR3 length: 13; J gene: TRBJ2-1; clone size: .; V gene: TRBV7-9; CDR3 DNA: TGTGCCAGCAGCGGGCTAGCGGGTAATGAGCAGTTCTTC; CDR3 protein: CASSGLAGNEQFF
D gene: TRBD1; CDR3 length: 15; J gene: TRBJ1-2; clone size: .; V gene: TRBV19; CDR3 DNA: TGTGCCAGTAGTACTCAGACAGGGCTCGGCTATGGCTACACCTTC; CDR3 protein: CASSTQTGLGYGYTF
D gene: .; CDR3 length: 13; J gene: TRBJ2-3; clone size: .; V gene: TRBV27; CDR3 DNA: TGTGCCAGCAGCCCCAAGCGCACAGATACGCAGTATTTT; CDR3 protein: CASSPKRTDTQYF
D gene: .; CDR3 length: 13; J gene: TRBJ1-1; clone size: .; V gene: TRBV11-1; CDR3 DNA: TGTGCCAGCAGCTTAGGGTCCCCCACTGAAGCTTTCTTT; CDR3 protein: CASSLGSPTEAFF
D gene: .; CDR3 length: 14; J gene: TRBJ2-7; clone size: .; V gene: TRBV5-1; CDR3 DNA: TGCGCCAGCAGCTCACCCAGGGAAATGTACGAGCAGTACTTC; CDR3 protein: CASSSPREMYEQYF
D gene: .; CDR3 length: 14; J gene: TRBJ2-1; clone size: .; V gene: TRBV18; CDR3 DNA: TGTGCCAGCTCACCACCCGGGATAGGGAATGAGCAGTTCTTC; CDR3 protein: CASSPPGIGNEQFF
D gene: TRBD2; CDR3 length: 16; J gene: TRBJ2-1; clone size: .; V gene: TRBV28; CDR3 DNA: TGTGCCAGCAGTTCCCCGGGACTAGCGGTATACAATGAGCAGTTCTTC; CDR3 protein: CASSSPGLAVYNEQFF
D gene: TRBD2; CDR3 length: 15; J gene: TRBJ2-3; clone size: .; V gene: TRBV7-3; CDR3 DNA: TGTGCCAGCAGCCCGGGACTAGCGGCGGTGGGTACGCAGTATTTT; CDR3 protein: CASSPGLAAVGTQYF
D gene: .; CDR3 length: 14; J gene: TRBJ2-4; clone size: .; V gene: TRBV2; CDR3 DNA: TGTGCCATTGCTCTAGGGGAGGCCAAAAACATTCAGTACTTC; CDR3 protein: CAIALGEAKNIQYF
D gene: .; CDR3 length: 13; J gene: TRBJ2-7; clone size: .; V gene: TRBV18; CDR3 DNA: TGTGCCAGCTCACCACCCGGGAGCCACGAGCAGTACTTC; CDR3 protein: CASSPPGSHEQYF
D gene: .; CDR3 length: 16; J gene: TRBJ2-5; clone size: .; V gene: TRBV18; CDR3 DNA: TGTGCCAGCTCCCACCTGCCAAGTAGCGGTAAAGAGACCCAGTACTTC; CDR3 protein: CASSHLPSSGKETQYF
D gene: .; CDR3 length: 13; J gene: TRBJ2-5; clone size: .; V gene: TRBV19; CDR3 DNA: TGTGCCAGTAATCAGGGCCGCCAAGAGACCCAGTACTTC; CDR3 protein: CASNQGRQETQYF
D gene: .; CDR3 length: 13; J gene: TRBJ2-3; clone size: .; V gene: TRBV11-2; CDR3 DNA: TGTGCCAGCAGCTTTGTCGTCCGAGATACGCAGTATTTT; CDR3 protein: CASSFVVRDTQYF
D gene: .; CDR3 length: 13; J gene: TRBJ2-1; clone size: .; V gene: TRBV7-2; CDR3 DNA: TGTGCCAGCAGCTTCACCGGGGATGGTGAGCAGTTCTTC; CDR3 protein: CASSFTGDGEQFF
D gene: .; CDR3 length: 16; J gene: TRBJ2-1; clone size: .; V gene: TRBV30; CDR3 DNA: TGTGCCTGGAGTCCAGGGGGGCAAGCGGCCTACAATGAGCAGTTCTTC; CDR3 protein: CAWSPGGQAAYNEQFF
D gene: .; CDR3 length: 15; J gene: TRBJ2-3; clone size: .; V gene: TRBV9; CDR3 DNA: TGTGCCAGCAGCGTAGGGGGGAGTAGCACAGATACGCAGTATTTT; CDR3 protein: CASSVGGSSTDTQYF
D gene: TRBD2; CDR3 length: 16; J gene: TRBJ2-1; clone size: .; V gene: TRBV4-1; CDR3 DNA: TGCGCCAGCAGCCCCAGACTAGCGGGAGGTGTGGATGAGCAGTTCTTC; CDR3 protein: CASSPRLAGGVDEQFF
D gene: TRBD2; CDR3 length: 15; J gene: TRBJ2-5; clone size: .; V gene: TRBV10-2; CDR3 DNA: TGCGCCAGCAGAGTGGGAGCGGGAGTTGGGGAGACCCAGTACTTC; CDR3 protein: CASRVGAGVGETQYF
D gene: .; CDR3 length: 13; J gene: TRBJ2-5; clone size: .; V gene: TRBV7-2; CDR3 DNA: TGTGCCAGCAGCTCAGGACCCCGGGAGACCCAGTACTTC; CDR3 protein: CASSSGPRETQYF
D gene: TRBD2; CDR3 length: 15; J gene: TRBJ2-1; clone size: .; V gene: TRBV19; CDR3 DNA: TGTGCCAGTAGTATCTCGCTAGCGGTTTACAATGAGCAGTTCTTC; CDR3 protein: CASSISLAVYNEQFF